This TCR beta chain was observed in a study of identical twins. TCRdb ran MiXCR on the 5' RACE reads and lists one entry per CDR3 protein. The table lists 640,000 or so distinct CDR3 sequences, roughly 6% of them singletons, with roughly 2% in the top ten. Trimming took off 5 bases at V and 8 bases at J, with 27 bases between the two ends. This CDR3 region has 17 residues. The clonotype originates from a man aged 18-30 years in good health. The gene calls are TRBV12-3 or TRBV12-4 and TRBJ1-2; tentatively, D is TRBD1 (6 bases). Sequences were obtained from naive T cells sorted from blood. CDR3 region: CASSAPAGGGTNRGYTF. CDR3 sequence (DNA): TGTGCCAGCAGTGCTCCCGCGGGAGGGGGAACAAACCGGGGCTACACCTTC.